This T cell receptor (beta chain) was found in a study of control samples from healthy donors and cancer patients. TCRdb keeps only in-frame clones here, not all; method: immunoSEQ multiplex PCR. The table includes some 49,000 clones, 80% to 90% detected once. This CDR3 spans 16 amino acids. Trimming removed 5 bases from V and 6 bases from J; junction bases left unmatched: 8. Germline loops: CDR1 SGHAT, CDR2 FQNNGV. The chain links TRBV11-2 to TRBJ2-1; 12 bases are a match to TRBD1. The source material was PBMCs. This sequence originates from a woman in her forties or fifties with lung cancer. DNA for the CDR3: TGTGCCAGCAGCCAAGGGGCGGGACAGGGGGCCAATGAGCAGTTCTTC. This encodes CASSQGAGQGANEQFF.